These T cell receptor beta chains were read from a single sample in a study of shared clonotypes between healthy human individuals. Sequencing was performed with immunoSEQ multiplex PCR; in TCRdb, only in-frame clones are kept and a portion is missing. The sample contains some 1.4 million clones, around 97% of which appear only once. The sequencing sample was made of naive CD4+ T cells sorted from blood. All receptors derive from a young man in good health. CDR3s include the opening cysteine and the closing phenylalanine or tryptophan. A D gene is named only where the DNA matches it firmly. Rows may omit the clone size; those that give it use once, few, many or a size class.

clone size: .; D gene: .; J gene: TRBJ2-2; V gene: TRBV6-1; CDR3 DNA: TGTGCCAGCAGCATCAGCGGGCTGAACACCGGGGAGCTGTTTTTT; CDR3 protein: CASSISGLNTGELFF
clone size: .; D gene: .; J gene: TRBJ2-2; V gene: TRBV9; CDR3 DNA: TGTGCCAGCAGCGTAGGAGGGGACGCCGGGGAGCTGTTTTTT; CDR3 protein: CASSVGGDAGELFF
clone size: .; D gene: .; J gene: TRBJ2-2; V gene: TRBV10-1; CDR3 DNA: TGCGCCAGCAGATCCTTGGACACCGGGGAGCTGTTTTTT; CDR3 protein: CASRSLDTGELFF
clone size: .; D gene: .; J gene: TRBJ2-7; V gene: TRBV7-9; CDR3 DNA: TGTGCCAGCAGCCCCACGCAGTACGAGCAGTACTTC; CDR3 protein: CASSPTQYEQYF
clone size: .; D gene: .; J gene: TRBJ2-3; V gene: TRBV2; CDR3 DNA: TGTGCCAGCAATTTAGAGACGACAGATACGCAGTATTTT; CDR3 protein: CASNLETTDTQYF
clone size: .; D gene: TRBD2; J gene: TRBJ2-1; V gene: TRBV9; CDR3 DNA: TGTGCCAGCAGCGTAGAGGGCCGGCTAGCGGGAGTTTACAATGAGCAGTTCTTC; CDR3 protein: CASSVEGRLAGVYNEQFF
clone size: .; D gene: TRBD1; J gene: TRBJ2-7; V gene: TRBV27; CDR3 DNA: TGTGCCAGCAGTCACGACCGGGACAGAGGCTACGAGCAGTACTTC; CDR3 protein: CASSHDRDRGYEQYF
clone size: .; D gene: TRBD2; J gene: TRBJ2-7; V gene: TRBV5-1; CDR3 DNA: TGCGCCAGCAGCTCGGGAGGAGAGCAGTACTTC; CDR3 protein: CASSSGGEQYF
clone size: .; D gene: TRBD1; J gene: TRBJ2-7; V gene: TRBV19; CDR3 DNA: TGTGCCTCCTCAGCAGGGGGAAGTTCCTACGAGCAGTACTTC; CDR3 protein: CASSAGGSSYEQYF
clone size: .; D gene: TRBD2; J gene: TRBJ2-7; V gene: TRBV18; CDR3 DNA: TGTGCCAGCTCACCTCCGGGACTAGCGGGATACGAGCAGTACTTC; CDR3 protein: CASSPPGLAGYEQYF
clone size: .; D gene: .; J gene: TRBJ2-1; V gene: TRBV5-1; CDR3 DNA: TGCGCCAGCAGCCTAGATATCCATGAGCAGTTCTTC; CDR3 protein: CASSLDIHEQFF
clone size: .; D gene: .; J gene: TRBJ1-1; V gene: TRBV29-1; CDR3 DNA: TGCAGCGTTACGGCCCTGATCATGAACACTGAAGCTTTCTTT; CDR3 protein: CSVTALIMNTEAFF
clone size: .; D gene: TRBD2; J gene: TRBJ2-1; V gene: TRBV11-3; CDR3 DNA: TGTGCCAGCAGCTTAGTGGCTAGCGGGGGCAATGAGCAGTTCTTC; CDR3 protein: CASSLVASGGNEQFF
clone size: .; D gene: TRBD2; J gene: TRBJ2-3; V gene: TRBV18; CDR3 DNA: TGTGCCAGCTCACCTAGCGGGAGCACAGATACGCAGTATTTT; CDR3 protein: CASSPSGSTDTQYF
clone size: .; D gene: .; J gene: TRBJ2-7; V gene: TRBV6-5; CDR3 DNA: TGTGCCAGCAGTTACTCTGGCGGAAGGAGAGGTTACGAGCAGTACTTC; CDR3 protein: CASSYSGGRRGYEQYF
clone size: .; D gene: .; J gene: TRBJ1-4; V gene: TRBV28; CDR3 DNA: TGTGCCAGCAGTTTGGTTTTGGCAACTAATGAAAAACTGTTTTTT; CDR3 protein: CASSLVLATNEKLFF
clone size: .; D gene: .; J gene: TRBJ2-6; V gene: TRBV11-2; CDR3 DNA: TGTGCCAGCAGCTTAGAGGCGGCTGGGGCCAACGTCCTGACTTTC; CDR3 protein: CASSLEAAGANVLTF
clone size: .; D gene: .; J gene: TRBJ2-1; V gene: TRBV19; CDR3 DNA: TGTGCCAGTAGTAGAACAGGTGAGCAGTTCTTC; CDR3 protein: CASSRTGEQFF
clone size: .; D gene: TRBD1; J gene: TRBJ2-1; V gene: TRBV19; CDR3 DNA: TGTGCCAGTAGGCCGGGACAGACTATTTCCTACAATGAGCAGTTCTTC; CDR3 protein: CASRPGQTISYNEQFF
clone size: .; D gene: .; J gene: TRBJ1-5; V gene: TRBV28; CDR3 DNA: TGTGCCAGCACCCTCCCTGGGGCTAGCAATCAGCCCCAGCATTTT; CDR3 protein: CASTLPGASNQPQHF
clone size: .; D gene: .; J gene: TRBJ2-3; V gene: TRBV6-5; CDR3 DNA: TGTGCCAGCAGTTACTTAGGGGATACGCAGTATTTT; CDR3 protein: CASSYLGDTQYF
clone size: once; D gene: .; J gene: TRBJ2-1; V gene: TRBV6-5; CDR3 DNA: TGTGCCAGCAGTTACTCGCCTTCCAGGGACAATGAGCAGTTCTTC; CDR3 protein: CASSYSPSRDNEQFF
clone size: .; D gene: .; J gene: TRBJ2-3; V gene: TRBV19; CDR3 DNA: TGTGCCAGTAGTATGGTAGCGGCCTACACAGATACGCAGTATTTT; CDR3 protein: CASSMVAAYTDTQYF
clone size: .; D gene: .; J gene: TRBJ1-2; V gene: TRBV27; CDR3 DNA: TGTGCCAGCAGTTCGGCGGAATTCGTTGGCTACACCTTC; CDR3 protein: CASSSAEFVGYTF
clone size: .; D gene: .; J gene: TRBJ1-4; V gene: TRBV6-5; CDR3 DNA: TGTGCCAGCAGTTACTACGGGAAGGGTGGTGAAAAACTGTTTTTT; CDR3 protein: CASSYYGKGGEKLFF
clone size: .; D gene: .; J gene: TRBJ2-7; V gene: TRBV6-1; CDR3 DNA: TGTGCCAGCAGCGAAGGTGTAGGGCGCTCCCTCTACGAGCAGTACTTC; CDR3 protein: CASSEGVGRSLYEQYF
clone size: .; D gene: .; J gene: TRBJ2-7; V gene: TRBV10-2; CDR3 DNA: TGCGCCAGCGGGACGACCTACGAGCAGTACTTC; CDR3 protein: CASGTTYEQYF
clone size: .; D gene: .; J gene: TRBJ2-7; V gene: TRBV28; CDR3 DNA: TGTGCCAGCAGTTTATCGGGGGTCTACGAGCAGTACTTC; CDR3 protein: CASSLSGVYEQYF
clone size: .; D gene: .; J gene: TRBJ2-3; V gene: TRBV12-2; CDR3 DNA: TGTGCAAGTCGCTTAATAGCGAGCACAGATACGCAGTATTTT; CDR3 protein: CASRLIASTDTQYF
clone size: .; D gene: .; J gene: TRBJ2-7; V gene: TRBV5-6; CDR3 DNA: TGTGCCAGCAGCTTGGACGGCTCTCGATGGTCCTACGAGCAGTACTTC; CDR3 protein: CASSLDGSRWSYEQYF
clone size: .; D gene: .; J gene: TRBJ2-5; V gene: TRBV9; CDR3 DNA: TGTGCCAGCAGCGTAGGGCAAGGGTCTGAGACCCAGTACTTC; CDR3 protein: CASSVGQGSETQYF
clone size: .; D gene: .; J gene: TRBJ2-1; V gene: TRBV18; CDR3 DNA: TGTGCCAGCTCACCTCTGGGAGAGAATGAGCAGTTCTTC; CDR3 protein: CASSPLGENEQFF
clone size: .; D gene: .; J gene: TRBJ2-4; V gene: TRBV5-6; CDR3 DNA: TGTGCCAGCAGCTTGCTCTCGGGAGTGGGTGATAACATTCAGTACTTC; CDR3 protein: CASSLLSGVGDNIQYF
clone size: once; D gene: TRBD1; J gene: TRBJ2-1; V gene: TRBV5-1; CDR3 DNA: TGCGCCAGCAGCTTGGGCACTCGGGACAGGGGCCCGTTCTTC; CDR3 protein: CASSLGTRDRGPFF
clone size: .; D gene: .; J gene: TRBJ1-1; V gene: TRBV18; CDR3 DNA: TGTGCCAGCTCACCAAACACGAACACTGAAGCTTTCTTT; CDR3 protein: CASSPNTNTEAFF
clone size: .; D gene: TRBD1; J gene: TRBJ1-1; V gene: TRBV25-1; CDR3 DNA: TGTGCCAGCAGTCACCTGCAGGGGGTTTCTGAAGCTTTCTTT; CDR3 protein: CASSHLQGVSEAFF
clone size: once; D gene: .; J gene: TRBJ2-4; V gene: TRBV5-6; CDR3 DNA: TGTGCCAGCAGCTTGGGGGGACTAGCCAAAAACATTCAGTACTTC; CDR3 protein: CASSLGGLAKNIQYF
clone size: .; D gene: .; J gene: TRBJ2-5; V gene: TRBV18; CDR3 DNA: TGTGCCAGCTCACCACCGGTCTCAGACCAAGAGACCCAGTACTTC; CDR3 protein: CASSPPVSDQETQYF
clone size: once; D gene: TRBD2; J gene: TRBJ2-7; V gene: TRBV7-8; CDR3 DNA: TGTGCCAGCAGCTTCACAACCGGGACTAGCTACGAGCAGTACTTC; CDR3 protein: CASSFTTGTSYEQYF
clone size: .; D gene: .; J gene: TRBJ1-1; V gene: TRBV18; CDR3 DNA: TGTGCCAGCTCGCCCGGGGACCCTGAAGCTTTCTTT; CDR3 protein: CASSPGDPEAFF
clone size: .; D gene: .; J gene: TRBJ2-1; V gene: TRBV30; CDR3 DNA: TGTGCCTGGGGGGTGCTCGGGACCCCCTTCTTC; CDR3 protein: CAWGVLGTPFF
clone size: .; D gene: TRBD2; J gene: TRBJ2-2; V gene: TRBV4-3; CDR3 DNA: TGCGCCAGCAGCCAAGTTTCTAGCGGGAGGAGGACCGGGGAGCTGTTTTTT; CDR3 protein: CASSQVSSGRRTGELFF
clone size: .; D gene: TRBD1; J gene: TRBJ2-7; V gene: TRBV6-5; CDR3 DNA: TGTGCCAGCAGTCCGGACAGGGGTCGACCCTACGAGCAGTACTTC; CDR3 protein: CASSPDRGRPYEQYF
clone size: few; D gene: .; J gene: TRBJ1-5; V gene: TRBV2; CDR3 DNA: TGTGCCAGCAGTGAAACCCGGACAGACAATCAGCCCCAGCATTTT; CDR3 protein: CASSETRTDNQPQHF
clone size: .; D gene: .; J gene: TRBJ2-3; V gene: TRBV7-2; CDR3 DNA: TGTGCCAGCAGCCCCCGACTGATCACAGATACGCAGTATTTT; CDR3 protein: CASSPRLITDTQYF
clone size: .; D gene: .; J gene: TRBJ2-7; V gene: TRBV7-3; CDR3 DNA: TGTGCCAGCAGCTTAGAGGCAGGATATACCTACGAGCAGTACTTC; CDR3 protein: CASSLEAGYTYEQYF
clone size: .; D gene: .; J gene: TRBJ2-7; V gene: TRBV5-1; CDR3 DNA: TGCGCCAGCAGCTTGACCGGGGACTACGAGCAGTACTTC; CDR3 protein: CASSLTGDYEQYF
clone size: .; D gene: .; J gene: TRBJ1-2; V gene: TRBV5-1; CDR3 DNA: TGCGCCAGCAGCTTGCTAGGGGAGTATGGCTACACCTTC; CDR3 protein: CASSLLGEYGYTF
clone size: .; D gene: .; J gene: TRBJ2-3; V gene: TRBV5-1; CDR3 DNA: TGCGCCAGCAGCTCCGGCGGGGCTAGCACAGATACGCAGTATTTT; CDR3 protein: CASSSGGASTDTQYF
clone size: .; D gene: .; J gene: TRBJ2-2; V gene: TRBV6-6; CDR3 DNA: TGTGCCAGCAATCGGTGGACCGGGGAGCTGTTTTTT; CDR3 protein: CASNRWTGELFF
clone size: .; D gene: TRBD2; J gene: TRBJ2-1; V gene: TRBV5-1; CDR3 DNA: TGCGCCAGCAGCTTTCCTAGCGGGAGGGCGGAGCAGTTCTTC; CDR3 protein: CASSFPSGRAEQFF
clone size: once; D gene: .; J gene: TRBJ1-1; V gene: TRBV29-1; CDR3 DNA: TGCAGCGTTGTGGTGAGAGCAATGAACACTGAAGCTTTCTTT; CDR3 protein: CSVVVRAMNTEAFF